This T cell receptor (beta chain) came from a study of cytomegalovirus exposure and HLA in healthy donors listed by TCRdb under 2017. Regarding the research as a whole: According to an earlier analysis of 550 to 700 of the donors, about 179 million T cells yielded approximately 120 million unique TCR beta sequences and 276 Gb of sequence data. Approximately 300 gigabases of sequencing data and around 80 million unique TCR sequences made up an early release that covered roughly 670 HLA-typed donors. In addition to the first cohort of around 670 subjects, a separate validation cohort of 130 or so different subjects was used. HLA typing covered class I and class II loci at four-digit resolution. The number of typed donors differed by locus: about 629-630 for A, B, C, DRB1 and DQB1; approximately 520 for DQA1; approximately 600 for DPA1; and about 450 for DPB1. A later genetic analysis used genome-wide SNP genotypes for about 65% of the roughly 700 donors, treating that subset as a discovery cohort. The aim of the study was to test whether cataloging public T cell receptors could identify signatures of past pathogen exposure. In a later analysis, previously published TCR beta repertoires from fewer than 750 donors were re-analyzed and high-resolution HLA genotyping was added so that TCR occurrence patterns could be studied. The later analysis used no new phenotypic data to find candidate immune exposures, relying instead on TCR beta sequences and their occurrence across donors. Among roughly 400 genotyped donors of the cohort, an average of around 250,000 unique TCR beta nucleotide sequences was sequenced per donor, of which 15% to 20% were non-productive. About five DR-DQ haplotypes were handled as single units for association and clustering because linkage in the cohort was strong. Donor age, sex, ethnicity and CMV serostatus were compiled together with the repertoire data. The T cell repertoires of some 700 subjects were profiled by immunosequencing and related to cytomegalovirus serostatus. In an earlier analysis of a few hundred of the donors, high-throughput TCR beta sequencing was used to judge whether each TCR beta V gene segment behaved as functional or pseudogenic. The study combined high-throughput TCR immunosequencing, statistical association of individual TCRs with disease status, and machine learning to predict cytomegalovirus infection status. Every discovery cohort repertoire had been produced on one sequencing platform. The genetic ancestry cluster associated with self-reported Caucasian donors included roughly four fifths of the approximately 400 genotyped donors.

The cohort consisted of 650 to 700 healthy bone marrow donors. At the time of sampling, all cohort members were nominally healthy, though unrecorded immune exposures were likely present. CMV serostatus was positive for 250 to 300 and negative for about 55% of the 666 cohort members, and was not recorded for this donor. Every donor gave a peripheral blood sample, and the peripheral blood mononuclear cells from that sample were used for TCR beta sequencing. The Qiagen DNeasy Blood Extraction Kit was used to extract genomic DNA from the blood cell samples. On the study overall, not on this receptor specifically: Some IMGT-functional V segments, including TRBV6-2 and TRBV6-3, could not be distinguished by the 87-base-pair reads and were therefore excluded. Linkage disequilibrium might explain the correlated functional status among segregating V segments, but an unknown experimental factor could not be excluded. The authors suggested that the approach could potentially be extended to other disease states and immunological phenotypes. The cohort was sequenced for TCR beta chains only, and without alpha or paired-chain data the features that could be detected were limited. Strong co-occurrence of HLA alleles, especially DR and DQ, made assigning TCR associations to individual alleles difficult. Roughly uniform sequencing depth across donors was assumed in presence/absence analyses, although this assumption may not hold. A further reported finding was that TCR beta sequences accurately predicted the HLA-A and HLA-B alleles for most subjects in the first cohort. In a later analysis, HLA-associated TCR beta chains were found to be more clonally expanded and to have lower generation probabilities than equally common non-associated chains. A later analysis associated about 17,000 TCR beta sequences with specific HLA alleles at a false discovery rate of 0.05. In a later analysis, most CMV-associated TCR beta chains were found to appear HLA-restricted, with HLA associations seemingly driven largely by CMV exposure. Immune exposure information for the cohort was limited to CMV serostatus. An association between a missense DCLRE1C variant and V-gene and J-gene trimming of TCR beta chains was found in a later genetic analysis and replicated in an independent cohort. Roughly 15 rarely observed V segments, including chromosome 9 orphons, were excluded from the earlier analysis of some 590 of the donors because counts were too low. The study listed 150 to 200 TCR beta chains as associated with cytomegalovirus. Most TCR sequences were observed very rarely across donors, whereas some public TCRs were present in many individuals. A group of highly shared sequence variants was considered likely to be a technical artifact of the sequencing pipeline. A few of the identified cytomegalovirus-associated TCR beta chains were confirmed in vitro to be specific for cytomegalovirus antigens. In a later analysis, several top co-occurrence clusters were reported to appear linked to parvovirus B19, influenza, CMV and Epstein-Barr virus. A later analysis found that TCR association rates varied across HLA loci, with DRB1 alleles showing the most associated TCRs and HLA-C alleles the fewest. The classifier was reported to diagnose cytomegalovirus status with high specificity and sensitivity in both the original and validation cohorts. Because HLA typing was missing for some donors at each locus, association tests included only the typed subset. A later genetic analysis reported fewer N-insertions in productive TCRs among donors in an Asian-associated ancestry cluster than the roughly 650-donor mean. In an earlier analysis of 587 of the donors, most TCR beta V segments were observed in productive rearrangements about 90% or about 30% of the time, broadly matching IMGT annotations.

The CDR3, from cysteine to phenylalanine, totals 19 residues. The entry retains the CDR3 DNA only, 57 bases that are in frame from base 1. CDR1 and CDR2 were assigned from the germline V gene as SGHTA and FQGNSA. V is cut back by 2 bases and J by 1 base, with 14 bases in the junction unmatched. Receptor libraries were prepared by the immunoSEQ multiplex PCR assay. The multiplex PCR relied on a mix of 60 forward primers for TCR Vbeta segments and 13 reverse primers for TCR Jbeta segments. Amplification of the CDR3 region of rearranged TCR beta genes was performed with a multiplex PCR assay on genomic DNA. Amplified TCR beta libraries were sequenced as 87-base-pair reads on the Illumina HiSeq System. From the authors' description of their analysis: Across the 640 or so repertoires, a later analysis counted 80 million or so unique TCR beta chains, 9.5 million to 12 million of which were shared by at least two donors. Raw reads were error-corrected and collapsed into unique sequences with a nearest-neighbor algorithm that merged closely related sequences to remove PCR and sequencing errors. To assign V, D and J gene segments, CDR3 sequences were aligned to IMGT reference sequences. Each retained sequence needed at least a six-nucleotide match to both a V gene segment and a J gene segment. Rearrangements were called productive when the CDR3 lacked stop codons and stayed in frame with V and J; all others were non-productive. Following IMGT convention, CDR3 was defined as the stretch from the second conserved V-encoded cysteine to the conserved J-encoded phenylalanine. The earlier analysis of about 500 of the donors excluded sequences that lacked an unambiguous match to a single V gene segment. In an earlier analysis of roughly 600 of the donors, a V segment was called functional when productive rearrangements were above 56.7%, and segregating when the standard deviation between donors exceeded 5%. A statistical classification framework was built for diagnosing cytomegalovirus status from the catalog of TCR beta chain sequences. In a later analysis, TCR nucleotide sequences were compared against IMGT/GENE-DB human TR gene sequences so that V and J genes could be assigned. A later analysis assigned CDR3 sequences and most-parsimonious VDJ recombination scenarios with the TCRdist pipeline. In a later analysis, every TCR beta chain was defined by the combination of its CDR3 amino acid sequence and its V-gene family, and reads without a unique V-gene family were dropped. As a way to deal with suspected cross-contamination and a sequencing artifact, a later analysis dropped hundreds of nucleotide sequences that were highly shared and had low generation probability. A later analysis calculated a clonal expansion index for each public chain from normalized within-repertoire ranks of inferred template counts. In a later analysis, generation probabilities were computed with a VDJ recombination model fitted to out-of-frame rearrangements, and the resulting probabilities were checked against IGoR. In a later analysis, TCR-TCR, TCR-HLA and TCR-CMV co-occurrence was scored with hypergeometric tests, and a repertoire-size bias correction was applied to TCR pairs. A later analysis estimated false discovery rates by permuting HLA or CMV assignments 20 times. In a later analysis, co-occurring TCRs were grouped using DBSCAN, with TCRdist sequence similarity added in when clustering inside HLA-allele-positive subsets. Co-occurrence clustering excluded repertoires with fewer than 30,000 or more than 120,000 public chains, plus five with anomalous nucleotide sharing. TCRdb mirrors the immuneACCESS table, restricted to in-frame sequences. Some clones are absent from its copies; in checked studies, under half trace to an unresolved V gene, and the reason for the others is unknown. That table furnishes V, J and clone size, whereas the DNA furnished D and trimming. This sample comprises 100,000 to 150,000 clones, about 73% of them detected only once. The ten largest clones represent about 3% of the sample.

Concerning this clone: The target of this receptor is not known. The input lacks base qualities; no much larger clone sits a single base away.

This receptor was obtained from a human donor in good health. Here the chain combines TRBV7-2 and TRBJ2-1, with TRBD2 matching 7 junction bases. Material: PBMCs. The encoded CDR3 is CASSLRGWAGVHSYNEQFF. The DNA sequence follows: TGTGCCAGCAGCTTAAGGGGTTGGGCGGGGGTGCATTCCTACAATGAGCAGTTCTTC.